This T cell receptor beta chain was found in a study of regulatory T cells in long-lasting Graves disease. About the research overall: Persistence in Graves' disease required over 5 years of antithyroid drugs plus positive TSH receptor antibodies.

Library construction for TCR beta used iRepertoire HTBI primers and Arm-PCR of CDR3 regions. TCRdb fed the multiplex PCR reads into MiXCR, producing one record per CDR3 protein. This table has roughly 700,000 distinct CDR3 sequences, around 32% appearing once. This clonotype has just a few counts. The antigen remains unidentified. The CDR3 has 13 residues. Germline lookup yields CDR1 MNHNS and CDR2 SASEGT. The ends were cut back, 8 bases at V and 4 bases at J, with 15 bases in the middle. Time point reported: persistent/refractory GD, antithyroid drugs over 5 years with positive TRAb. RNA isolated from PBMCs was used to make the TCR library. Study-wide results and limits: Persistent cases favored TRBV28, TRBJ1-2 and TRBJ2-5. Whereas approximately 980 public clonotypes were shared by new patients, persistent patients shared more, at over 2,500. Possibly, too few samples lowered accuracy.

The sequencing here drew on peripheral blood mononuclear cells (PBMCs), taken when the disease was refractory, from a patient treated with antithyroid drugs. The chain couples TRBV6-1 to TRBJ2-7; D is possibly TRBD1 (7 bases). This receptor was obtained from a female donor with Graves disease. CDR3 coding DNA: TGTGCCAGCTCGGCAGGGGGGAGATACGAGCAGTACTTC. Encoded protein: CASSAGGRYEQYF.